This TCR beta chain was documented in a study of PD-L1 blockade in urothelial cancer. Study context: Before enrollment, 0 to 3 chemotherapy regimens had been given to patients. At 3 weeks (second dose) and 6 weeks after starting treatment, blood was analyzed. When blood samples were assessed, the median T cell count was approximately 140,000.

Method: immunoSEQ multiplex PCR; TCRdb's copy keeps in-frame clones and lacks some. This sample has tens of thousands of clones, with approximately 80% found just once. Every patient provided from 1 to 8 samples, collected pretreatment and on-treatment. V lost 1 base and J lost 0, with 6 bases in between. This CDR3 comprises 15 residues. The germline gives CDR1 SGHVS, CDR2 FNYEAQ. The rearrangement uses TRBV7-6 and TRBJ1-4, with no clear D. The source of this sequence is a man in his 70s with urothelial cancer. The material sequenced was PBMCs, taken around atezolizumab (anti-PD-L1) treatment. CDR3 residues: CASSLEPATNEKLFF. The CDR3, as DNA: TGTGCCAGCAGCTTAGAACCGGCAACTAATGAAAAACTGTTTTTT.